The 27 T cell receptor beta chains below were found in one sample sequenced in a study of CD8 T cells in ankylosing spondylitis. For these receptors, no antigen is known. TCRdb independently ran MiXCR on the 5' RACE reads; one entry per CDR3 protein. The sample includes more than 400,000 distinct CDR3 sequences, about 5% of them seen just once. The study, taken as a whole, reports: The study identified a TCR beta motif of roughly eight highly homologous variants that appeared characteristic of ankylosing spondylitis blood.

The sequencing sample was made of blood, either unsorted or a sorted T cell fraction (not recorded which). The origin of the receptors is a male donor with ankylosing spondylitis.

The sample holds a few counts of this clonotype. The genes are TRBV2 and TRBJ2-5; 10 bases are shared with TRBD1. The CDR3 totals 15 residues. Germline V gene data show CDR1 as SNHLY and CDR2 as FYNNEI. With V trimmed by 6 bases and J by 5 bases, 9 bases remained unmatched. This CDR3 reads CASRNAGTGVETQYF. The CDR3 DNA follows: TGTGCCAGCAGGAATGCCGGGACAGGGGTCGAGACCCAGTACTTC.

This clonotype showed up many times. The CDR3 region has the DNA TGTGCCAGCAGCGCCAGGACAGGGGGCGTCGGGGAAGCTTTCTTT. This translates into CASSARTGGVGEAFF. J is TRBJ1-1 and V is TRBV7-2; TRBD1 matches at 11 bases. This CDR3 has 15 residues. The germline V gene encodes CDR1 SGHTA and CDR2 FQGNSA. V was clipped by 5 bases and J by 8 bases; unmatched bases: 10.

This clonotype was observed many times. The CDR3 DNA reads as TGCAGTCCTTTTAGGGCCAACTATGGCTACACCTTC. This sequence encodes CSPFRANYGYTF. This chain connects TRBV20-1 to TRBJ1-2, with D unclear. This CDR3 has 12 amino acids. The V end was cut by 8 bases, the J end by 2 bases, with 12 bases between. Germline V lookup: CDR1 DFQATT, CDR2 SNEGSKA (reference sequence).

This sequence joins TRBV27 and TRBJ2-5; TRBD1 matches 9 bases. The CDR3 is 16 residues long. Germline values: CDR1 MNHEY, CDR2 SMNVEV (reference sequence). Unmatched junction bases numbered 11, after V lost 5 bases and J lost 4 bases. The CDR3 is CASSTGPGTGLETQYF. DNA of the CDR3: TGTGCCAGCAGTACTGGTCCCGGGACAGGGTTAGAGACCCAGTACTTC.

CDR3 region: CASTTFLASYEQYF. The CDR3 DNA is TGTGCCAGCACCACATTCTTGGCATCCTACGAGCAGTACTTC. This chain links TRBV11-2 with TRBJ2-7; unclear D gene. Per germline, CDR1 SGHAT and CDR2 FQNNGV. The CDR3 has 14 amino acids. Trimming took off 7 bases at V and 1 base at J, with 14 bases between the two ends.

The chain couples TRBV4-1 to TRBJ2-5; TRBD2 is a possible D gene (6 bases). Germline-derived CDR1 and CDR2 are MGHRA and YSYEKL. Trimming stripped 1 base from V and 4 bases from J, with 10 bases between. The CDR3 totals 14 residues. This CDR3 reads CASSQVLAPETQYF. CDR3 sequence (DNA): TGCGCCAGCAGCCAAGTACTAGCTCCAGAGACCCAGTACTTC.

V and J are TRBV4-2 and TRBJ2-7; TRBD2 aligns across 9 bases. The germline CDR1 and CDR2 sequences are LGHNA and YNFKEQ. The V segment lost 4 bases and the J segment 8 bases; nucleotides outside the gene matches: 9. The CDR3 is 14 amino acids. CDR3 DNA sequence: TGTGCCAGCAGCCCTCCCGGGACTAGCATGAAGCAGTACTTC. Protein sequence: CASSPPGTSMKQYF.

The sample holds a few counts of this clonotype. The CDR3 DNA is TGTGCCAGCAGTCTCCGCCTCCGGGACAGGGGCTACACTGAAGCTTTCTTT. The encoded protein is CASSLRLRDRGYTEAFF. The genes are TRBV27 and TRBJ1-1; 10 bases agree with TRBD1. J lost 3 bases, V lost 5 bases, and 12 bases had no gene match. Looked up from germline, CDR1 is MNHEY and CDR2 is SMNVEV (reference sequence). The CDR3 is made up of 17 amino acids.

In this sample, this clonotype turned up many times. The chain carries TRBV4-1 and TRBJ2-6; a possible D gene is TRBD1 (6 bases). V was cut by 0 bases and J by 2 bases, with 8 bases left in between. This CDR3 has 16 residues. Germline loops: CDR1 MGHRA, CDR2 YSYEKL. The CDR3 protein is CASSQDWGPGANVLTF. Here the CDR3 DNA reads TGCGCCAGCAGCCAAGATTGGGGGCCTGGGGCCAACGTCCTGACTTTC.

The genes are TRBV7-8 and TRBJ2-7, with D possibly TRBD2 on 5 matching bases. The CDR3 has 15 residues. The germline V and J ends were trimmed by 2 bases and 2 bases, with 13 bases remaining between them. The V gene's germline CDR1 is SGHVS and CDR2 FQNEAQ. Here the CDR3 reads CASSLSLALTYEQYF. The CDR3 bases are TGTGCCAGCAGCTTAAGTTTAGCGCTAACCTACGAGCAGTACTTC. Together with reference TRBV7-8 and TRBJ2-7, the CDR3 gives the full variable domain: GAGVSQSPRYKVAKRGQDVALRCDPISGHVSLFWYQQALGQGPEFLTYFQNEAQLDKSGLPSDRFFAERPEGSVSTLKIQRTQQEDSAVYLCASSLSLALTYEQYFGPGTRLTVT.

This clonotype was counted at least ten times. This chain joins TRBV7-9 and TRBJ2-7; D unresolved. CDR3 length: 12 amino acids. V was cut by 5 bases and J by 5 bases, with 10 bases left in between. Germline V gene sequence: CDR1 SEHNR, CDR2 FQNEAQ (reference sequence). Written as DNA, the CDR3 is TGTGCCAGCAGCCGCCCTGGGCACGAGCAGTACTTC. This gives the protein CASSRPGHEQYF.

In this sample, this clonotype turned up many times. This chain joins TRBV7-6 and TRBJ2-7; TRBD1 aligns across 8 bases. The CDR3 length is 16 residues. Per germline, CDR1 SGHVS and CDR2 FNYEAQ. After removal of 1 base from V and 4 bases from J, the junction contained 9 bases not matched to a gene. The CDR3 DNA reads TGTGCCAGCAGCTTAGGGTCTGGACAGGGAAAGTACGAGCAGTACTTC. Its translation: CASSLGSGQGKYEQYF.

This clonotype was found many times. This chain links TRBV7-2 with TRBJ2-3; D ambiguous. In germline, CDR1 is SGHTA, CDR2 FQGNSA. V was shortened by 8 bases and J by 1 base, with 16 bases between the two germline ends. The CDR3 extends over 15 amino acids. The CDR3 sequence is CASRSVPERTDTQYF. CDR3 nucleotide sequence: TGTGCCAGCCGATCCGTCCCGGAGCGCACAGATACGCAGTATTTT.

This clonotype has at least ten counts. CDR3 in amino acids: CSAPGGTNTGELFF. The DNA of the CDR3 is TGCAGTGCCCCAGGGGGAACGAACACCGGGGAGCTGTTTTTT. The chain recombines TRBV20-1 with TRBJ2-2, with 7 bases fitting TRBD1. This CDR3 has 14 residues. The V gene end was trimmed by 6 bases and the J gene end by 0 bases; junction bases not matched to a gene: 4. Germline CDR1 reads DFQATT; CDR2 reads SNEGSKA (reference sequence).

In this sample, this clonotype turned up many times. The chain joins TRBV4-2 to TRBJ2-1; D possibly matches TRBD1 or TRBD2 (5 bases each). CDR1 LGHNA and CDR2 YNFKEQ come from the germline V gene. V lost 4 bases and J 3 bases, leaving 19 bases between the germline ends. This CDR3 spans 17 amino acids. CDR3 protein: CASSPRSGTSGYNEQFF. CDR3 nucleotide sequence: TGTGCCAGCAGCCCCCGGTCCGGGACGAGCGGCTACAATGAGCAGTTCTTC.

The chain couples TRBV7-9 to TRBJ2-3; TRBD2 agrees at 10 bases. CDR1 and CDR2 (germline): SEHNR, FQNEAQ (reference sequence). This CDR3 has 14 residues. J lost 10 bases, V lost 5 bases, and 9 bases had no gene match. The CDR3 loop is CASSPLAGGYAQYF. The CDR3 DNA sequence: TGTGCCAGCAGCCCCTTAGCGGGGGGATACGCGCAGTATTTT.

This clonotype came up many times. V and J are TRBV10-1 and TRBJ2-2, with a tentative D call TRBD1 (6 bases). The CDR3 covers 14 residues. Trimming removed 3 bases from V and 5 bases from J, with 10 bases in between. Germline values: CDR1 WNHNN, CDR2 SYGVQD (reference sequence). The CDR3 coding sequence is TGCGCCAGCAGTGAAACAGGGAGTACCGGGGAGCTGTTTTTT. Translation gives CASSETGSTGELFF.

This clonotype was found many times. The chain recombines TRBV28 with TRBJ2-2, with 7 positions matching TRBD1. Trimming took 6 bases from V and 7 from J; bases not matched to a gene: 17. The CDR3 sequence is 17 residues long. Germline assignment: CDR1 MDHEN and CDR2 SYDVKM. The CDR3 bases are TGTGCCAGCAGCACGGGACAGCGGTTTTTTTCTGGCGGGGAGCTGTTTTTT. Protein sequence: CASSTGQRFFSGGELFF.

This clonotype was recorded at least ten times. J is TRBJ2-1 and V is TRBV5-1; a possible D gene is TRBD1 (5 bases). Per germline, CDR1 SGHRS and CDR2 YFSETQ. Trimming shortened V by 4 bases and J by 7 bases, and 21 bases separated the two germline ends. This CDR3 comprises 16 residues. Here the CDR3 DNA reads TGCGCCAGCAGCCAGGATTTAGGGGTGATAGTGAATGAGCAGTTCTTC. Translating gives CASSQDLGVIVNEQFF.

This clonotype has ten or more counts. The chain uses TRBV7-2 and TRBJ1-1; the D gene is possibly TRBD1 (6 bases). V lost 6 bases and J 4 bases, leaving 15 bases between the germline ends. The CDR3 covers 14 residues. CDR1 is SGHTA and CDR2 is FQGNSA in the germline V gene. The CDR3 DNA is TGTGCCAGCAGTCTAGAAGGGGGAATCACTGAAGCTTTCTTT. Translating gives CASSLEGGITEAFF.

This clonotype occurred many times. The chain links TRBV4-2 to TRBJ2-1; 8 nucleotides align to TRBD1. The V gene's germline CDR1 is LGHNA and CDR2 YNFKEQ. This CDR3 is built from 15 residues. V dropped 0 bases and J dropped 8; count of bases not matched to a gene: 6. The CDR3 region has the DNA TGTGCCAGCAGCCAAGATCCTGGGACAGGTGATGAGCAGTTCTTC. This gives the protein CASSQDPGTGDEQFF.

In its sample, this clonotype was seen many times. CDR3 protein: CASSEDSEGQALSNYGYTF. The CDR3 DNA follows: TGTGCCAGCAGTGAAGATTCGGAGGGACAGGCCCTCTCCAACTATGGCTACACCTTC. The chain links TRBV2 to TRBJ1-2, with 8 bases fitting TRBD1. Germline-derived CDR1 and CDR2 are SNHLY and FYNNEI. The CDR3 has 19 residues. V shed 1 base and J 2 bases; nucleotides not matched to a gene: 15.

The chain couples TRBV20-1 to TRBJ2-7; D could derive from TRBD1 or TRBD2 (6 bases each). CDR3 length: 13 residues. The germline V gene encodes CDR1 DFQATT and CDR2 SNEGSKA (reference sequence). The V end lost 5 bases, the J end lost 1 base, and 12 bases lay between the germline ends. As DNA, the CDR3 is TGCAGTGCTGGGGGGCCTTTTTCCTACGAGCAGTACTTC. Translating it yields CSAGGPFSYEQYF.

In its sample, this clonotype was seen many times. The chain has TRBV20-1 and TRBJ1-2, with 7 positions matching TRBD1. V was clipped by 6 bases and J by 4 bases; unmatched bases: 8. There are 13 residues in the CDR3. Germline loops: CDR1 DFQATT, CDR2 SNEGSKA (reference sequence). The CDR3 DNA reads TGCAGTGCAACAGGGGCCCCACCCTATGGCTACACCTTC. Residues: CSATGAPPYGYTF.

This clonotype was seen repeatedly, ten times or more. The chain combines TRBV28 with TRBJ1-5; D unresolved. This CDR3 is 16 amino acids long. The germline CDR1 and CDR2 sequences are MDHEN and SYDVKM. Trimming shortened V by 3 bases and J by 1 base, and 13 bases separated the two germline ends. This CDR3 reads CASSLDRQPSNQPQHF. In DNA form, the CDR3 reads TGTGCCAGCAGTTTGGATCGGCAGCCCAGCAATCAGCCCCAGCATTTT.

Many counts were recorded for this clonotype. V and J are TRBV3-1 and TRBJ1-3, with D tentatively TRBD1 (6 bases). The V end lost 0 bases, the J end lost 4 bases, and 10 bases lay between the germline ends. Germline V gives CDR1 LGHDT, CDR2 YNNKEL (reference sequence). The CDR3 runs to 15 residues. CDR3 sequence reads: CASSQDGGSGNTIYF. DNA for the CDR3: TGTGCCAGCAGCCAAGATGGGGGCTCGGGAAACACCATATATTTT. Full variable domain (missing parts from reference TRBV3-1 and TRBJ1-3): DTAVSQTPKYLVTQMGNDKSIKCEQNLGHDTMYWYKQDSKKFLKIMFSYNNKELIINETVPNRFSPKSPDKAHLNLHINSLELGDSAVYFCASSQDGGSGNTIYFGEGSWLTVV.

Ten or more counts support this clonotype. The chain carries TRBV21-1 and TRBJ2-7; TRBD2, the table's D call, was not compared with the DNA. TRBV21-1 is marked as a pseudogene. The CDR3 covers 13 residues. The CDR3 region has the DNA TGTGCCAGCGAGGGACGGCCCGCCTACGAGCAGTACTTC. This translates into CASEGRPAYEQYF.